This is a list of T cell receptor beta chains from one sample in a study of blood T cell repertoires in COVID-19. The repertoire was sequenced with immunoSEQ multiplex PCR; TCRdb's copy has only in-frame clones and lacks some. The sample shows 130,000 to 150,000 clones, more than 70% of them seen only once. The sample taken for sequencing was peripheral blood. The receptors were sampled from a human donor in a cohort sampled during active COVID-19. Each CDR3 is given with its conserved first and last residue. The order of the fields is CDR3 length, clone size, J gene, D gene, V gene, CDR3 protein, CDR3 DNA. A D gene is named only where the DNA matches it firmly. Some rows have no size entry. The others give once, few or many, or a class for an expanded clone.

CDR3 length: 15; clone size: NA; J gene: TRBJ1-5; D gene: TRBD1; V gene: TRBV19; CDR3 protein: CASTMTGDGNQPQHF; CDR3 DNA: TGTGCCAGTACTATGACAGGGGACGGCAATCAGCCCCAGCATTTT
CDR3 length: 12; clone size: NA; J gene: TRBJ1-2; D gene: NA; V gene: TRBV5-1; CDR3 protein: CASSLDGDGYTF; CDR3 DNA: TGCGCCAGCAGCTTGGATGGAGATGGCTACACCTTC
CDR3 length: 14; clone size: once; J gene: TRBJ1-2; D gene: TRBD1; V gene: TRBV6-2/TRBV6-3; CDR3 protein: CASSYSGQDYGYTF; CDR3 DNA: TGTGCCAGCAGTTACTCCGGACAGGATTATGGCTACACCTTC
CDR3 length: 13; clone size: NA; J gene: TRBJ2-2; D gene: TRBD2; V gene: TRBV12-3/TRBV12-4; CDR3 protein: CAVIAGGTGELFF; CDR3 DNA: TGTGCCGTAATTGCGGGGGGCACCGGGGAGCTGTTTTTT
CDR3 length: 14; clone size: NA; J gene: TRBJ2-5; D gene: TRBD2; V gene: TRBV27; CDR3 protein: CASSERGGWETQYF; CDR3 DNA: TGTGCCAGCAGCGAGCGGGGGGGGTGGGAGACCCAGTACTTC
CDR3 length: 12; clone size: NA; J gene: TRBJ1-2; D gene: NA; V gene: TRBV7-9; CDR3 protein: CASSPQGYGYTF; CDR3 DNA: TGTGCCAGCAGCCCGCAGGGTTATGGCTACACCTTC
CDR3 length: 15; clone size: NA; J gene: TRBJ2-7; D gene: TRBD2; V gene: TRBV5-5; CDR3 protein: CASSPSGGLSYEQYF; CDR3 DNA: TGTGCCAGCAGCCCCAGCGGGGGGCTGTCTTACGAGCAGTACTTC
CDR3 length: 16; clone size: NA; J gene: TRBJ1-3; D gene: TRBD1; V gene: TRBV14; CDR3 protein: CASSQVSTGTGNTIYF; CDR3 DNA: TGTGCCAGCAGCCAAGTCTCGACAGGGACTGGAAACACCATATATTTT
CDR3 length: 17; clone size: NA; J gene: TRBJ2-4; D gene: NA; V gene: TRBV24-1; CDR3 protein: CATSEEGWGLAKNIQYF; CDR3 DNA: TGTGCCACCAGTGAGGAGGGGTGGGGTTTAGCCAAAAACATTCAGTACTTC
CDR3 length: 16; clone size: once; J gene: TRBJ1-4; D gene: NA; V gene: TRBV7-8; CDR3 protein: CASNTPTRATNEKLFF; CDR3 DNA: TGTGCCAGCAACACCCCCACCCGGGCAACTAATGAAAAACTGTTTTTT
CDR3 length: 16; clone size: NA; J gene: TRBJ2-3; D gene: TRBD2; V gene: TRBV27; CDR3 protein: CASGYLVSGGADTQYF; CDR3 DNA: TGTGCCAGCGGTTACCTTGTTAGCGGGGGGGCAGATACGCAGTATTTT
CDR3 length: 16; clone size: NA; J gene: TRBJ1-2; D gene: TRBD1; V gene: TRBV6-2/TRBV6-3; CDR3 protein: CASSPNRGGFNYGYTF; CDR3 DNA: TGTGCCAGCAGCCCGAACAGGGGGGGGTTTAACTATGGCTACACCTTC
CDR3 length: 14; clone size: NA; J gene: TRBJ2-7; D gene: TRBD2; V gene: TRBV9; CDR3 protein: CASSATSGGGEQYF; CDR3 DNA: TGTGCCAGCAGCGCGACTAGCGGGGGTGGCGAGCAGTACTTC
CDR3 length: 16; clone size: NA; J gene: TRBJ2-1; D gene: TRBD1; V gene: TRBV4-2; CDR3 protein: CASSAPGQGVYNEQFF; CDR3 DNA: TGTGCCAGCAGCGCACCGGGACAGGGGGTCTACAATGAGCAGTTCTTC
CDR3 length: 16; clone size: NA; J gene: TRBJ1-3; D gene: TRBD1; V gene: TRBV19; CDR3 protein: CASSITGADSGNTIYF; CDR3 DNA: TGTGCCAGTAGTATAACAGGGGCCGACTCTGGAAACACCATATATTTT
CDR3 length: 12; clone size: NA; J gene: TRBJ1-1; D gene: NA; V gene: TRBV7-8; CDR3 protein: CASSLRETEAFF; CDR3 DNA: TGTGCCAGCAGCCTCCGTGAGACTGAAGCTTTCTTT
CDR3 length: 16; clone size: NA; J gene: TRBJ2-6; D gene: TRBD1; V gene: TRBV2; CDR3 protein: CASRGQGARGANVLTF; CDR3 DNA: TGTGCCAGCAGGGGACAGGGGGCACGTGGGGCCAACGTCCTGACTTTC
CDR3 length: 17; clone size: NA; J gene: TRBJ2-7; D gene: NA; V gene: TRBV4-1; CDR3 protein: CASSQYGQFGTTYEQYF; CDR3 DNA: TGCGCCAGCAGCCAATACGGACAGTTTGGGACAACCTACGAGCAGTACTTC
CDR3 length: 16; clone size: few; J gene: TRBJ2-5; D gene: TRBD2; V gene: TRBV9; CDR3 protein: CASSVDWTSPQETQYF; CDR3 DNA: TGTGCCAGCAGCGTAGATTGGACTAGTCCGCAAGAGACCCAGTACTTC
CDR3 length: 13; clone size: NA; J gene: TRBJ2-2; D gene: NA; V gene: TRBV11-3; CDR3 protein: CASSLGPAEELFF; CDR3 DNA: TGTGCCAGCAGCTTAGGGCCGGCGGAGGAGCTGTTTTTT
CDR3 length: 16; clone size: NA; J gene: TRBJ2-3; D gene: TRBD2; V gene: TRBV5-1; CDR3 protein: CASSSASGQRGDTQYF; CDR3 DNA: TGCGCCAGCAGCTCGGCTAGCGGCCAAAGGGGAGATACGCAGTATTTT
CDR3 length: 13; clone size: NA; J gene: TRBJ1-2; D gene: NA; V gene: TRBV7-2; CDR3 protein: CTSSLSGAYGYTF; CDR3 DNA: TGTACCAGCAGCTTATCAGGGGCCTATGGCTACACCTTC
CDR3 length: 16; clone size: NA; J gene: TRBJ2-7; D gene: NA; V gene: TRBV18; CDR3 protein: CASSPPSSGDRSEQYF; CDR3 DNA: TGTGCCAGCTCACCACCGAGTAGCGGGGACAGAAGCGAGCAGTACTTC
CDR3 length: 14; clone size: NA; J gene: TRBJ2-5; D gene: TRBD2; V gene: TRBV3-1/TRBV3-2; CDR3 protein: CASSHGRGGETQYF; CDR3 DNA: TGTGCCAGCAGCCACGGGAGGGGCGGGGAGACCCAGTACTTC
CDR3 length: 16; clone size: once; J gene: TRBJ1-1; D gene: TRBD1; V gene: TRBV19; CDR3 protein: CASSALLGQMNTEAFF; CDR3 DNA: TGTGCCAGTAGTGCCTTATTGGGACAGATGAACACTGAAGCTTTCTTT
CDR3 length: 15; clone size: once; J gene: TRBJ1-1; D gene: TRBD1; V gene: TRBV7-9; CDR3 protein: CASSHPRQGGTEAFF; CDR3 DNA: TGTGCCAGCAGCCACCCTCGACAGGGGGGCACTGAAGCTTTCTTT
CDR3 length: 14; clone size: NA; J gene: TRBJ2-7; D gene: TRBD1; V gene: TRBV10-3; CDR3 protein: CAIDAGQASYEQYF; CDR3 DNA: TGTGCCATCGACGCGGGACAGGCCTCCTACGAGCAGTACTTC
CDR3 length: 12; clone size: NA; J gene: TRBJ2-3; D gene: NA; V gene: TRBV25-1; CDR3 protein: CASSDYAGTQYF; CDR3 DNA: TGTGCCAGCAGTGACTACGCGGGTACGCAGTATTTT
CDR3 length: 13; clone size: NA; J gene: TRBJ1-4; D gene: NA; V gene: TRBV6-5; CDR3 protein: CASASSGNEKLFF; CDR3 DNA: TGTGCCAGCGCAAGCAGCGGGAATGAAAAACTGTTTTTT
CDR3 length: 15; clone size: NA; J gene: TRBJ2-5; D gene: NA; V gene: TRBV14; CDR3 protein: CASSPGLSGQETQYF; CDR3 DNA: TGTGCCAGCAGCCCTGGACTATCGGGGCAAGAGACCCAGTACTTC
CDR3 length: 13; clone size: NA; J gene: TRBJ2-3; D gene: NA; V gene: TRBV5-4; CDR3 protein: CASSPSSTDTQYF; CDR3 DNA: TGTGCCAGCAGCCCAAGCTCGACAGATACGCAGTATTTT
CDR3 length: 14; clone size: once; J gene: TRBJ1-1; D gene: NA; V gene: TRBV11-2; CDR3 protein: CASSPGRRGTEAFF; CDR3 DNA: TGTGCCAGCAGCCCAGGTCGTAGGGGCACTGAAGCTTTCTTT
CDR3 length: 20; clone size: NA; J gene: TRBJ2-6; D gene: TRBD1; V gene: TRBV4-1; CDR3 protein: CASSQDLGQGEGPGANVLTF; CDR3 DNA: TGCGCCAGCAGCCAAGATCTTGGACAGGGGGAAGGTCCTGGGGCCAACGTCCTGACTTTC
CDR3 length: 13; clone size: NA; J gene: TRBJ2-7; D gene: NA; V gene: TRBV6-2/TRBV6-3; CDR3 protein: CASSYGQTYEQYF; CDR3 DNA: TGTGCCAGCAGTTACGGACAGACCTACGAGCAGTACTTC
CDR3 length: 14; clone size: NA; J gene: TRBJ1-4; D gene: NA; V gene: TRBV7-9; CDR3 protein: CASTLGGYREKLFF; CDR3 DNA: TGTGCCAGCACCCTAGGCGGTTATCGGGAAAAACTGTTTTTT
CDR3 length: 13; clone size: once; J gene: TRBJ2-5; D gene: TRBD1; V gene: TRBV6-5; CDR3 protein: CASNRDRGETQYF; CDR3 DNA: TGTGCCAGCAACCGGGACAGGGGAGAGACCCAGTACTTC
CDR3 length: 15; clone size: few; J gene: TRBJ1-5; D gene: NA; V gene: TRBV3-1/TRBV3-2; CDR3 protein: CASSPSLQPHQPQHF; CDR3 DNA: TGTGCCAGCAGCCCCAGCTTACAGCCCCATCAGCCCCAGCATTTT
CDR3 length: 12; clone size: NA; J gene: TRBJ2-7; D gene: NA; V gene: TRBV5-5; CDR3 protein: CASSQTGYEQYF; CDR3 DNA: TGTGCCAGCAGCCAGACAGGCTACGAGCAGTACTTC
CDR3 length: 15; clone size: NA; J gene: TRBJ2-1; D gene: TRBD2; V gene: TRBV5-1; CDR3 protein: CASSLGRGGRNEQFF; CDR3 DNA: TGCGCCAGCAGCTTGGGGCGGGGGGGCCGCAATGAGCAGTTCTTC
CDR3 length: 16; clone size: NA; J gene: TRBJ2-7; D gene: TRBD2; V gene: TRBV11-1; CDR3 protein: CASSLGSGGPSYEQYF; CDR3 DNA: TGTGCCAGCAGCTTGGGGAGCGGGGGTCCCTCCTACGAGCAGTACTTC
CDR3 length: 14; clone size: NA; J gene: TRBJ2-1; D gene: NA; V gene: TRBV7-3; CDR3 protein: CASSPGAGVNEQFF; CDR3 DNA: TGTGCCAGCAGCCCTGGGGCAGGGGTTAATGAGCAGTTCTTC
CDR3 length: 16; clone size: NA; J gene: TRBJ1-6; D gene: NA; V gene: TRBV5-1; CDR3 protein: CASSLQLGGVNSPLHF; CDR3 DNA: TGCGCCAGCAGCCTTCAATTGGGGGGGGTAAATTCACCCCTCCACTTT
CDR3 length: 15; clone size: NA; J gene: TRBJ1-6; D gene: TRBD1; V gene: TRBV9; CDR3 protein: CASSAQDRGNSPLHF; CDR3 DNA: TGTGCCAGCAGCGCACAGGACAGGGGAAATTCACCCCTCCACTTT
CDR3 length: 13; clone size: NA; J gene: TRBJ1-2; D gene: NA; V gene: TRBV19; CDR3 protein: CASSMEGSYGYTF; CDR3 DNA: TGTGCCAGTAGTATGGAGGGCTCGTATGGCTACACCTTC
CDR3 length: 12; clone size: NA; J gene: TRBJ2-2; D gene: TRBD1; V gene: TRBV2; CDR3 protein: CASRDRAGELFF; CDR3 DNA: TGTGCCAGCAGGGACAGGGCCGGGGAGCTGTTTTTT
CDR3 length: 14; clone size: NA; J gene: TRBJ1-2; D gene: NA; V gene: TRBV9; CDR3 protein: CASSGWGGIYGYTF; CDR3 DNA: TGTGCCAGCAGCGGATGGGGGGGAATCTATGGCTACACCTTC
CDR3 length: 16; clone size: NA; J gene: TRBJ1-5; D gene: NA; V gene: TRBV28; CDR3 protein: CASHLAATYSNQPQHF; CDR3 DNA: TGTGCCAGCCACCTTGCCGCAACTTATAGCAATCAGCCCCAGCATTTT
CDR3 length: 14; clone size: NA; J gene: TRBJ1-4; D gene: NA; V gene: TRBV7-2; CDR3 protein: CASSLVGRVEKLFF; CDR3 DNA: TGTGCCAGCAGCTTAGTGGGCAGGGTGGAAAAACTGTTTTTT
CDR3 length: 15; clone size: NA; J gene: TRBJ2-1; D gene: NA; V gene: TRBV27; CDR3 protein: CASSTTGVTYNEQFF; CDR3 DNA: TGTGCCAGCAGTACGACAGGTGTCACCTACAATGAGCAGTTCTTC